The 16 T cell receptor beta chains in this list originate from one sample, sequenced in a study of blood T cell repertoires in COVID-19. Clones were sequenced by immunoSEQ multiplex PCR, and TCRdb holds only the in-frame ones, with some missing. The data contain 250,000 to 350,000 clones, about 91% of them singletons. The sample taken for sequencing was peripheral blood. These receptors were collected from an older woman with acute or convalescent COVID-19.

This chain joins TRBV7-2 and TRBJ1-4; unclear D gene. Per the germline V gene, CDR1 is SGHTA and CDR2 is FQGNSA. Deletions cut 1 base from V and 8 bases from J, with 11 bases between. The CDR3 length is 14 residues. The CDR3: CASSLVRVGEKLFF. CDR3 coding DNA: TGTGCCAGCAGCTTAGTGCGGGTCGGGGAAAAACTGTTTTTT.

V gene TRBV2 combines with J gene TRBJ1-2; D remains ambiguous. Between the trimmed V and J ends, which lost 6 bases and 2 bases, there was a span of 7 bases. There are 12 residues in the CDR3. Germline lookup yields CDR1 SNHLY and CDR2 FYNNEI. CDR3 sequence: CASRQINYGYTF. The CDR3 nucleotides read TGTGCCAGCAGGCAGATCAACTATGGCTACACCTTC.

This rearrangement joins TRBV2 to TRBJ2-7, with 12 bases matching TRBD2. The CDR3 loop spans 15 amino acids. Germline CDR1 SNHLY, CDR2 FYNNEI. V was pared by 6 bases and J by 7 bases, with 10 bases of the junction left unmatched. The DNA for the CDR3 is TGTGCCAGCAGCTTTCTAGCGGGGGGGCTTGGAGAGCAGTACTTC. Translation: CASSFLAGGLGEQYF. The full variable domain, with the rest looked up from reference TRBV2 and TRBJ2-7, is EPEVTQTPSHQVTQMGQEVILRCVPISNHLYFYWYRQILGQKVEFLVSFYNNEISEKSEIFDDQFSVERPDGSNFTLKIRSTKLEDSAMYFCASSFLAGGLGEQYFGPGTRLTVT.

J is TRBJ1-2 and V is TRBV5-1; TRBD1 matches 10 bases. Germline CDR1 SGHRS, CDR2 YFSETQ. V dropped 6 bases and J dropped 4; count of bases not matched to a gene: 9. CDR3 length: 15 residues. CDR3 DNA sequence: TGCGCCAGCACCGGGACAGGGGAGTTGGGCTATGGCTACACCTTC. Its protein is CASTGTGELGYGYTF. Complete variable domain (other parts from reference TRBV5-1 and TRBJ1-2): KAGVTQTPRYLIKTRGQQVTLSCSPISGHRSVSWYQQTPGQGLQFLFEYFSETQRNKGNFPGRFSGRQFSNSRSEMNVSTLELGDSALYLCASTGTGELGYGYTFGSGTRLTVV.

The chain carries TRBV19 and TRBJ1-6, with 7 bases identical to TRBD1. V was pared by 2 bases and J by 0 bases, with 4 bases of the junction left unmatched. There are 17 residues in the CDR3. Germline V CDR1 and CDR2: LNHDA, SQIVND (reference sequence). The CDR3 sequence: CASSIPDRSSYNSPLHF. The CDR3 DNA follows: TGTGCCAGTAGTATACCGGACAGGAGCTCCTATAATTCACCCCTCCACTTT.

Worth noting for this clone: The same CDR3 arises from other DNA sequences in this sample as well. The CDR3 DNA is TGTGCCAGCAGTTTAGCGGGAGGGCCCTACAATGAGCAGTTCTTC. This encodes CASSLAGGPYNEQFF. The chain has TRBV27 and TRBJ2-1, with TRBD2 identical over 9 bases. The CDR3 loop spans 15 amino acids. J lost 2 bases, V lost 2 bases, and 1 base had no gene match. CDR1 is MNHEY, CDR2 SMNVEV, per germline (reference sequence).

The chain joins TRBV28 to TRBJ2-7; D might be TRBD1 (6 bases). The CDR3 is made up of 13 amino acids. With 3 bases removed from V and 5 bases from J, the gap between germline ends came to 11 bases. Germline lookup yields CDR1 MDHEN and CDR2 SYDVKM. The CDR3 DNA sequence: TGTGCCAGCAGTTTCGACAGGTTTAACGAGCAGTACTTC. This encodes CASSFDRFNEQYF. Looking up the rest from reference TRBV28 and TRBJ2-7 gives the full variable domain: DVKVTQSSRYLVKRTGEKVFLECVQDMDHENMFWYRQDPGLGLRLIYFSYDVKMKEKGDIPEGYSVSREKKERFSLILESASTNQTSMYLCASSFDRFNEQYFGPGTRLTVT.

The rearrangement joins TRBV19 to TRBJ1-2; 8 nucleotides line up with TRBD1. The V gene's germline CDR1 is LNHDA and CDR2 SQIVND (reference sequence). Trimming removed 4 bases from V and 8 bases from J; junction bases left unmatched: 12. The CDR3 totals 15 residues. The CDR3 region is CASSRGTGQGRGYTF. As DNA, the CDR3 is TGTGCCAGTAGTAGGGGGACAGGCCAAGGCCGAGGCTACACCTTC.

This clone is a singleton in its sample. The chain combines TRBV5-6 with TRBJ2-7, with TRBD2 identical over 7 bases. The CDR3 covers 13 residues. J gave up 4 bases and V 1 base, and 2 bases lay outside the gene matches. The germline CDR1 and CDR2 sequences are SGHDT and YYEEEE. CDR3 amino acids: CASSLWGGYEQYF. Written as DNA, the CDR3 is TGTGCCAGCAGCTTGTGGGGGGGTTACGAGCAGTACTTC.

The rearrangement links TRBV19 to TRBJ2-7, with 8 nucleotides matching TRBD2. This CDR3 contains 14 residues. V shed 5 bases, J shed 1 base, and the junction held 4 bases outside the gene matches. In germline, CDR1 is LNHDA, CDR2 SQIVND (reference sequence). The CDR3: CASSEVAGSYEQYF. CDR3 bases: TGTGCCAGTAGTGAGGTAGCGGGATCCTACGAGCAGTACTTC.

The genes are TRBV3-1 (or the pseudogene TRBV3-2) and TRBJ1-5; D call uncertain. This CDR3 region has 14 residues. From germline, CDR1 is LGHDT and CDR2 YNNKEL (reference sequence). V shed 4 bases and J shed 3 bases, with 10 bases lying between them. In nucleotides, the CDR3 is TGTGCCAGCAGCCTCCGCAGTTTCAATCAGCCCCAGCATTTT. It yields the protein CASSLRSFNQPQHF.

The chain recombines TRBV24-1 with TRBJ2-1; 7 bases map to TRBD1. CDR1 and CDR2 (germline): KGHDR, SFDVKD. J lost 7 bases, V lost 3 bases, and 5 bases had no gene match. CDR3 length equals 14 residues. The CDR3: CATSDPLTGNEQFF. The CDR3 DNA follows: TGTGCCACCAGTGATCCCTTGACAGGGAATGAGCAGTTCTTC.

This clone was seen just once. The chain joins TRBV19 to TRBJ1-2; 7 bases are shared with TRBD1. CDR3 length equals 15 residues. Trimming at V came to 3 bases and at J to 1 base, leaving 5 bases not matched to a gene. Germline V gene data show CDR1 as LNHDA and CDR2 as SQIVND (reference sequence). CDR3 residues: CASSIWGQLNYGYTF. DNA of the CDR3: TGTGCCAGTAGTATTTGGGGACAGCTTAACTATGGCTACACCTTC.

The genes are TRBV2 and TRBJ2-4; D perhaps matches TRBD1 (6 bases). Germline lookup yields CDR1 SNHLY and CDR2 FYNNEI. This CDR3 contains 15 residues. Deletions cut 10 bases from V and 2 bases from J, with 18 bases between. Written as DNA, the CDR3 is TGTGCCATCACCCTTATCAGGGGCCCCAAAAACATTCAGTACTTC. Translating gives CAITLIRGPKNIQYF.

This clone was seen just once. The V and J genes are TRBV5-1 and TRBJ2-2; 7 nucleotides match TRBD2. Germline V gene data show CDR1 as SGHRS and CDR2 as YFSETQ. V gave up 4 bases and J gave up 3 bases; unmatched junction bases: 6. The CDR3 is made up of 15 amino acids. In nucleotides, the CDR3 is TGCGCCAGCAGCCTGGCGGGGGATTACACCGGGGAGCTGTTTTTT. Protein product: CASSLAGDYTGELFF.

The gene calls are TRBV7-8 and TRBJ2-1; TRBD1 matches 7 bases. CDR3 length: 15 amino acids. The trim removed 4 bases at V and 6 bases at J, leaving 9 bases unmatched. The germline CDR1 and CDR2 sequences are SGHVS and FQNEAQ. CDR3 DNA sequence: TGTGCCAGCAGCTCCCCCGGGACAGCAAGCAATGAGCAGTTCTTC. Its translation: CASSSPGTASNEQFF. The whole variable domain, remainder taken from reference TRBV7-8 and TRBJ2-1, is GAGVSQSPRYKVAKRGQDVALRCDPISGHVSLFWYQQALGQGPEFLTYFQNEAQLDKSGLPSDRFFAERPEGSVSTLKIQRTQQEDSAVYLCASSSPGTASNEQFFGPGTRLTVL.